This T cell receptor beta chain was observed in a study of cytomegalovirus exposure and HLA in healthy donors. The PCR made use of 60 Vbeta and 13 Jbeta primers. Assay: immunoSEQ multiplex PCR; the TCRdb copy retains only in-frame clones and omits some. The data show approximately 200,000 clones, about 83% seen once. V was clipped by 1 base and J by 7 bases; unmatched bases: 15. CDR1 LNHDA and CDR2 SQIVND come from the germline V gene (reference sequence). The CDR3 runs 19 residues. To note about this clone: What it recognizes is unknown.

Regarding the study as a whole: A later analysis found most CMV-associated TCR beta chains apparently HLA-restricted. Association of a missense DCLRE1C variant with TCR beta V- and J-gene trimming was reported in a later analysis.

The chain uses TRBV19 and TRBJ2-1; 11 positions match TRBD2. The specimen sequenced was PBMCs. The source is a woman in her twenties or thirties in good health and CMV-seropositive. This chain's CDR3 is CASSIGMGFSGRAINEQFF. CDR3 in DNA: TGTGCCAGTAGTATAGGGATGGGGTTTAGCGGGAGGGCCATTAATGAGCAGTTCTTC.